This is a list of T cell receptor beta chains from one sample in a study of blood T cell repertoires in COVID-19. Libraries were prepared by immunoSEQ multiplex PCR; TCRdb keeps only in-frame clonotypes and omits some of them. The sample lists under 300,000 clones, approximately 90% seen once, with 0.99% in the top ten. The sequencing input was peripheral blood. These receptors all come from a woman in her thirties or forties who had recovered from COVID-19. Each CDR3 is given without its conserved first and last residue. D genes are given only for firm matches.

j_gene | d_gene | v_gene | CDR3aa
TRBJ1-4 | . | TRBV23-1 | ASSQSGDWRVGLTFNEKLF
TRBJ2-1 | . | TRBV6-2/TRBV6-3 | ASSYLGGPPTGNEQF
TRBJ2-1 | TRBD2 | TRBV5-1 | ASSPDRTSGRTSSYNEQF
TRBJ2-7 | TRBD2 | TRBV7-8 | ASSLATSGAYEQY
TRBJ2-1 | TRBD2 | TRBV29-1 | SVSGSGSGWNEQF
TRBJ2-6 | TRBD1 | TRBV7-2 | ASTPWRDRGASGANVLT
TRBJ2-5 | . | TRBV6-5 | ASSYSGGETQY
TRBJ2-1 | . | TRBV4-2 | ASSQEGPSSYNEQF
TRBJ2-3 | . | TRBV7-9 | ASSLFGGTDTQY
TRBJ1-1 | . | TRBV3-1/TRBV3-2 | ASSHTRGGNTEAF
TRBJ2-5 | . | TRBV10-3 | AISEGGLTQETQY
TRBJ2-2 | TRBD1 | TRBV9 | ASSPGQGARGRSGELF
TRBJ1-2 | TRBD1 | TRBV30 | AWTWGQGRGYT
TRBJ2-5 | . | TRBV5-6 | ASRTGTGTSLETQY
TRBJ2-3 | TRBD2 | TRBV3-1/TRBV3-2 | ASSQGRPPFREGADTQY
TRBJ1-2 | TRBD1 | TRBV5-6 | ASTQVGDRRVYGYT
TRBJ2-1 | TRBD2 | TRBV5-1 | ASSPGTSGRGSYNEQF
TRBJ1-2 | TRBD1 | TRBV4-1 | ASSLFGQGGYT
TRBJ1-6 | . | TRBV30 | AWSAVPGNSPLH
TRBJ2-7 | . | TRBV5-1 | ASSPGLTTTLREQY
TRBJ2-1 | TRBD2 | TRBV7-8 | ASSLPGGRATYNEQF
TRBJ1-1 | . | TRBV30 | AWSVRGVEAF
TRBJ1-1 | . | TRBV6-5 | ASSYSNGIWAF
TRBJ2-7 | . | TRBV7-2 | ASSLNGGQY
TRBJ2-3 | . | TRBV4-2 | ASSQSGSTDTQY
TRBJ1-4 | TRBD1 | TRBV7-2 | ASSRPRQGAGKLF
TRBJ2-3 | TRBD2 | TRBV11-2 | ASSPGGRQTQY
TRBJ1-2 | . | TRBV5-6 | ASSFPTGVSGVYT
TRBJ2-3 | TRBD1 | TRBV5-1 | ASSLPGQGFTDTQY
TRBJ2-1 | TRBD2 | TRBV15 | ATSGRAGGPSLPYNEQF
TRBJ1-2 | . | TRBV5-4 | ASSPRGDRNYGYT
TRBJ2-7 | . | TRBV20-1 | SGVSSYEQY
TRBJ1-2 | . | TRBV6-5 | ASSTTGLRGYT
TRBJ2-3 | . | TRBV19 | ASSPGKRRPPDTQY
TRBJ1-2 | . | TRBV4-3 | ASSPNAGGAAGYT
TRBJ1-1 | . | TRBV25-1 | ASGQNTEAF
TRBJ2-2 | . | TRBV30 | AWSTRVGTGELF
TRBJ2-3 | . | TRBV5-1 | ASSSGLPSTDTQY
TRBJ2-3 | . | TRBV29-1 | SVGPRRDTQY
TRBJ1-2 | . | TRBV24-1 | ATAKTGYGYT
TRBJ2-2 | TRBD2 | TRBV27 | ASTGLTPGELF
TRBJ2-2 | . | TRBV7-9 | ASSPQGDGELF
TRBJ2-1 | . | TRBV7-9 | ASSLRLGSYNEQF
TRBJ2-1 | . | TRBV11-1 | ASSGPRGSGEQF
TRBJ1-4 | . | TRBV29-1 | SARGANEKLF
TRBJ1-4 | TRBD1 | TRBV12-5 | ASGLTTGAGNEKLF
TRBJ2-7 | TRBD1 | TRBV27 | ASSEGQGTYEQY
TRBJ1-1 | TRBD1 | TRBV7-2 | ASSLSGGAGTEAF
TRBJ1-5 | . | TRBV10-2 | ASSVSLNQPQH
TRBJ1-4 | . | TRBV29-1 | SVAVGGEQF
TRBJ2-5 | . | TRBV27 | ASSFAMTRVDQY
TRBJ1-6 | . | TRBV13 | ASSLGPGNSPLH
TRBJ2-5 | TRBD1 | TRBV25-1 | ASGVQGLQETQY
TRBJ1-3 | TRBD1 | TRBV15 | ATSPRTGFSSGNTIY